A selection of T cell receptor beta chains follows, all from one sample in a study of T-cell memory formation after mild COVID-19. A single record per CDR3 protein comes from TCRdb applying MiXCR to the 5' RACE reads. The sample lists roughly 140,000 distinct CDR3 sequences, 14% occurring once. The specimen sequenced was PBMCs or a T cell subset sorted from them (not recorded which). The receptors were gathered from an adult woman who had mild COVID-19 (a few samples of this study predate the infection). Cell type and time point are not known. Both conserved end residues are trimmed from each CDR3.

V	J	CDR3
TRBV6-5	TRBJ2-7	ASSLGGTDEQY
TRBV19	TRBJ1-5	ASMYGNQPQH
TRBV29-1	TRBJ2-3	SVECDTDTQY
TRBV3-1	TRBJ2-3	ASSQESADTQY
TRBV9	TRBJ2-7	ASSVEQTGEQY
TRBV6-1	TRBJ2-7	ASSAGTDTFYEQY
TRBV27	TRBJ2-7	ASRLTGGYEQY
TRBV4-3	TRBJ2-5	ASSQERGLTGGQETQY
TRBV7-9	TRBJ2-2	ASSLAQGTYLANTGELF
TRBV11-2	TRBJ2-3	ASSGMPPGYHVGTDTQY
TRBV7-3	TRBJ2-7	ASSLGQGFYEQY
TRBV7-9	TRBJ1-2	ASSPQYNYGYT
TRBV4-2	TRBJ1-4	ASSNIRNRDPTNEKLF
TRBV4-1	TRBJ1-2	ASSPFRGDYGYT
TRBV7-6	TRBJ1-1	ASSPGTIEAF
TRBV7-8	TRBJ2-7	ASSSWTGENYEQY
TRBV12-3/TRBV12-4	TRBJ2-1	ASRPRGQTEQF
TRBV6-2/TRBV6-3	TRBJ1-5	ASSYSGASRSNQPQH
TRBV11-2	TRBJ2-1	ASSFGSAEQF
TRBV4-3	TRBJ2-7	ASSPGPSSYEQY
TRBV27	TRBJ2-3	ASSLLLAGYSSTDTQY
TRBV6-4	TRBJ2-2	ASSDSELGELF
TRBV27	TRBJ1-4	ASSFYGNNEKLF
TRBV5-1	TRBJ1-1	ASSLAFGDTEAF
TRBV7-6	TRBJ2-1	ASSLEQWRVDEQF
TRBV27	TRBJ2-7	ASSLTPRQLGEQY
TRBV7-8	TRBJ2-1	ASSLELATYNEQF
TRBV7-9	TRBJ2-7	ASSPAPESSYEQY
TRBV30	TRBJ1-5	ASHPGTGDQPQH
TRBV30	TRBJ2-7	AWTYGTSPYYEQY
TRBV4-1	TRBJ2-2	ASSVMGQGTGELF
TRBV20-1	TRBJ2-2	SAKGLAGVTGELF
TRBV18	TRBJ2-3	ASSPAGWSTDTQY
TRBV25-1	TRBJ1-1	ASSEGGTAWNTEAF
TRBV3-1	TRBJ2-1	ASSQRGLAGRLLQF
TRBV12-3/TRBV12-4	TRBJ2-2	ASRMGKMELF
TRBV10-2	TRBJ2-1	ASTGSSYNEQF
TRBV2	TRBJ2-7	ASRLDGAYEQY
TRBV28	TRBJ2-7	AVGDTYEQY
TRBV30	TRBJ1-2	AWSDPPRGYT
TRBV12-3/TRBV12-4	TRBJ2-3	ASSLAPGSTDTQY
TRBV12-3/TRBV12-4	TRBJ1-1	ASSFTGVNTEAF
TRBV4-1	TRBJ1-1	ASSQDGAGGGIDTEAF
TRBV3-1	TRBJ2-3	ASSQGIEDTQY
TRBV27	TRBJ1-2	ASSLDPRLTDLSGYT
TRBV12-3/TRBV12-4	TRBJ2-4	ASSLFQGIAKNIQY